This T cell receptor beta chain was identified in a study of T cells in Graves' hyperthyroidism and ophthalmopathy. The V end lost 5 bases, the J end lost 4 bases, and 17 bases lay between the germline ends. The CDR3 sequence is 16 residues long. Germline V gene data show CDR1 as SGHTA and CDR2 as FQGTGA. There were TCR beta CDR3 regions amplified from RNA transcripts. A set of HTBI primers served as the primers for a first-round RT-PCR of the TCR CDR3. TCRdb reprocessed the multiplex PCR reads with MiXCR, giving one entry per CDR3 protein. The sample lists approximately 430,000 distinct CDR3 sequences; 15% to 17% were seen once. Many counts were recorded for this clonotype.

V is TRBV7-3 and J is TRBJ2-2; D is ambiguous. This receptor was taken from a woman under 30 with Graves' hyperthyroidism. The sample consisted of blood. CDR3 DNA sequence: TGTGCCAGCAGCGACACATCGGAGTTGACCACCGGGGAGCTGTTTTTT. Its protein product is CASSDTSELTTGELFF. Drawing the rest from reference TRBV7-3 and TRBJ2-2, the complete variable domain is GAGVSQTPSNKVTEKGKYVELRCDPISGHTALYWYRQSLGQGPEFLIYFQGTGAADDSGLPNDRFFAVRPEGSVSTLKIQRTERGDSAVYLCASSDTSELTTGELFFGEGSRLTVL.